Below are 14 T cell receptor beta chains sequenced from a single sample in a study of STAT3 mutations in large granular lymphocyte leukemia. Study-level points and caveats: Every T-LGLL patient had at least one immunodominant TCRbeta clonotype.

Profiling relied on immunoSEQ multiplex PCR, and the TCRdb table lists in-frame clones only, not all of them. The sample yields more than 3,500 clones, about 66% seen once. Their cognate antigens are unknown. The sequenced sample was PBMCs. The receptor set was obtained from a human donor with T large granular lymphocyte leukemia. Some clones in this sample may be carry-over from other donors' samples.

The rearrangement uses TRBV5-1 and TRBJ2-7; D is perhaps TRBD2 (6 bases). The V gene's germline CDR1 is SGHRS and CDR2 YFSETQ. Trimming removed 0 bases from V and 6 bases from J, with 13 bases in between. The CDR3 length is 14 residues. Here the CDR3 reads CASSLDGGRGEQYF. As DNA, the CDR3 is TGCGCCAGCAGCTTGGACGGGGGACGAGGCGAGCAGTACTTC. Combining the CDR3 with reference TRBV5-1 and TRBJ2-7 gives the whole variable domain KAGVTQTPRYLIKTRGQQVTLSCSPISGHRSVSWYQQTPGQGLQFLFEYFSETQRNKGNFPGRFSGRQFSNSRSEMNVSTLELGDSALYLCASSLDGGRGEQYFGPGTRLTVT.

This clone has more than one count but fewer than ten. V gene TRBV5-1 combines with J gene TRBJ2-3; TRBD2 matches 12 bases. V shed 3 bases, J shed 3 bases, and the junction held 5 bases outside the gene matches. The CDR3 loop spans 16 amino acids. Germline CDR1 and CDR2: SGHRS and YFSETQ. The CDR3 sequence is CASSSRTSGVTDTQYF. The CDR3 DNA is TGCGCCAGCAGCTCCCGGACTAGCGGGGTTACAGATACGCAGTATTTT.

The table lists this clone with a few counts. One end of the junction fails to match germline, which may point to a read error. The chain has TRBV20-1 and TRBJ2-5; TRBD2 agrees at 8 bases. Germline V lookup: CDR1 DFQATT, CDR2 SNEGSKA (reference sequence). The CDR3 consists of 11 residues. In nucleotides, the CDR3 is TGCAGTGCTAGCGCCGCGGGGGGTCCTCACTTC. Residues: CSASAAGGPHF.

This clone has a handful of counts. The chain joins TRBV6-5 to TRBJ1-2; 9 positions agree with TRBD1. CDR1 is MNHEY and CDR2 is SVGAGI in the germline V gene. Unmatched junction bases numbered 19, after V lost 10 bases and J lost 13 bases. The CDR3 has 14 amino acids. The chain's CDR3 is CATRGGTGRDMLTF. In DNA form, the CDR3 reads TGTGCCACCAGGGGCGGGACAGGGCGCGATATGCTCACCTTC.

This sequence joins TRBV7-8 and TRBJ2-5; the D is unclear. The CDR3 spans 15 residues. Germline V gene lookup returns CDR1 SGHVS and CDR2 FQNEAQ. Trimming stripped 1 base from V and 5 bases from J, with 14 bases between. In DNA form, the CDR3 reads TGTGCCAGCAGCTTAGTAAACGACGGCAGTGAGACCCAGTACTTC. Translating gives CASSLVNDGSETQYF.

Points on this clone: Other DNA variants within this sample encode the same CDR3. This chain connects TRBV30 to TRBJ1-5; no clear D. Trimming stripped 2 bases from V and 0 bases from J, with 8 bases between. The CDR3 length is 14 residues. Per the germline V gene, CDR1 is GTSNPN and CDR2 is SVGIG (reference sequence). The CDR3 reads CAWSSPYSNQPQHF. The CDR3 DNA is TGTGCCTGGAGTTCCCCTTATAGCAATCAGCCCCAGCATTTT. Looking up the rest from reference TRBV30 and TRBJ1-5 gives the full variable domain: SQTIHQWPATLVQPVGSPLSLECTVEGTSNPNLYWYRQAAGRGLQLLFYSVGIGQISSEVPQNLSASRPQDRQFILSSKKLLLSDSGFYLCAWSSPYSNQPQHFGDGTRLSIL.

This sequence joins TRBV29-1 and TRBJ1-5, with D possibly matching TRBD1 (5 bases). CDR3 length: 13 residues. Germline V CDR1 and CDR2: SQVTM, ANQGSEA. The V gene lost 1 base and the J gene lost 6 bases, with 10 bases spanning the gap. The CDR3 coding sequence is TGCAGCGTTGAAGGGGGGGAGGGTCAGCCCCAGCATTTT. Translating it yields CSVEGGEGQPQHF.

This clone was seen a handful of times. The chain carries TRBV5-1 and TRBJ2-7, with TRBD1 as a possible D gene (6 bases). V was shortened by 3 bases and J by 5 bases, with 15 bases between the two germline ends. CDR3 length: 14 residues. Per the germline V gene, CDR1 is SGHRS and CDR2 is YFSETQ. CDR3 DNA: TGCGCCAGCAGCTCTGGACAGTTGAGGGACGAGCAGTACTTC. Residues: CASSSGQLRDEQYF.

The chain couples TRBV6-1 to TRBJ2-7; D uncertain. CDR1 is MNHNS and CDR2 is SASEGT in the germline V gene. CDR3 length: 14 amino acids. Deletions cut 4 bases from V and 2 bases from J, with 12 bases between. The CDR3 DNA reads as TGTGCCAGCAGTGCGTCACAGTCCACCTACGAGCAGTACTTC. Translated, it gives CASSASQSTYEQYF.

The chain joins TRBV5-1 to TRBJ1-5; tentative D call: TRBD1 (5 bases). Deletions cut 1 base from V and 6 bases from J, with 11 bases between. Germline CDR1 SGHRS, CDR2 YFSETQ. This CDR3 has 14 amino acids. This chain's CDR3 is CASSLYGASQPQHF. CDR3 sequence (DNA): TGCGCCAGCAGCTTGTACGGGGCCAGTCAGCCCCAGCATTTT.

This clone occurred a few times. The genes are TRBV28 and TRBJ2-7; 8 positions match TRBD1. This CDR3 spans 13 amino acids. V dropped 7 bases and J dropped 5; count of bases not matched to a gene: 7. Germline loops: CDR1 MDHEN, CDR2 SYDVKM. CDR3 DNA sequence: TGTGCCAGCAAAATTCCAGGGGGCGACGAGCAGTACTTC. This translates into CASKIPGGDEQYF.

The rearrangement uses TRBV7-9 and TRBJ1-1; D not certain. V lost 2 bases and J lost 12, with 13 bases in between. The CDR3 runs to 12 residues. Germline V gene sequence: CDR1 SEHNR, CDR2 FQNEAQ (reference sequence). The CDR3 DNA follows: TGTGCCAGCAGCTTACCCGAGCAAACCCCTTTCTTT. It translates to CASSLPEQTPFF.

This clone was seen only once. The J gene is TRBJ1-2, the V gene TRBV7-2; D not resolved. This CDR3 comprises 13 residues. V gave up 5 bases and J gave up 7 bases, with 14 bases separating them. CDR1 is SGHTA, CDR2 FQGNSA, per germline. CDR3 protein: CASSPNTILGYTF. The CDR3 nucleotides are TGTGCCAGCAGCCCCAACACGATTCTTGGCTACACCTTC. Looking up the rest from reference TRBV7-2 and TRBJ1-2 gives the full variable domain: GAGVSQSPSNKVTEKGKDVELRCDPISGHTALYWYRQSLGQGLEFLIYFQGNSAPDKSGLPSDRFSAERTGGSVSTLTIQRTQQEDSAVYLCASSPNTILGYTFGSGTRLTVV.

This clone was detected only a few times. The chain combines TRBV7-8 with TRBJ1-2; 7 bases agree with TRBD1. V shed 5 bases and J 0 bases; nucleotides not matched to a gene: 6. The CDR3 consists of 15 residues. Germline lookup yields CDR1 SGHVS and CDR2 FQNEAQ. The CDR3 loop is CASSLGQSSNYGYTF. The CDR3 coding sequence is TGTGCCAGCAGCCTGGGACAGTCTTCTAACTATGGCTACACCTTC.